The present T cell receptor beta chain was sequenced within a study of post-analysis software for immune sequencing data. Study as a whole: Several disease courses (relapsing-remitting, secondary progressive and progressive-relapsing) of multiple sclerosis were included.

Germline V gene lookup returns CDR1 DFQATT and CDR2 SNEGSKA (reference sequence). CDR3 length: 14 residues. Trimming took off 0 bases at V and 3 bases at J, with 11 bases between the two ends. Study-wide results and limits: Normalized Chao1 diversity was significantly lower in multiple sclerosis patients than in controls. Patients had higher frequencies than controls of five TRBV segments, including TRBV5-6, TRBV5-1 and TRBV20-1. F-measure co-clustering was strong for batch-matched samples.

With regard to this clonotype: Antigen unknown.

Presence of unique molecular identifiers characterized the TCR beta cDNA libraries. The yield from roughly 1 to 10 million T cells was 500,000 or so cDNA molecules in total. A single record per CDR3 protein comes from TCRdb applying MiXCR to the PCR reads. This table holds 820,000 or so distinct CDR3 sequences, roughly 50% found once. The V gene is TRBV20-1, the J gene TRBJ1-2, with a weak D call TRBD1 (6 bases). The sequencing sample was made of blood. This receptor was taken from a girl aged 5 to 17 with multiple sclerosis. DNA of the CDR3: TGCAGTGCTAGAGATCACGGACAGCACTATGGCTACACCTTC. As protein: CSARDHGQHYGYTF.